The TCR beta chain under discussion was sequenced for a study of OX40 agonist ivuxolimab in advanced cancers. Study conclusions and caveats: CD4+ and CD8+ T cells in blood underwent clonal expansion by week 6 at 0.1 to 3.0 mg/kg. Clonal expansion in partial responders at 0.1-3.0 mg/kg ranked among the lowest. The average count of expanded clones was higher among CD8+ T cells than among CD4+.

To note about this clone: Its target is not known.

CDR1 is KGHSH, CDR2 LQKENI, per germline. The CDR3 contains 13 residues. V was clipped by 5 bases and J by 2 bases, with 9 bases between them. At baseline, cycle 4 day 1, and cycle 7 day 1, blood was sampled. Profiled with immunoSEQ multiplex PCR; TCRdb holds only in-frame clones, not every one. The sample consists of approximately 92,000 clones, approximately 95% of them appearing once. The chain couples TRBV18 to TRBJ2-5, with TRBD2 as a possible D gene (5 bases). The TCR comes from an adult with an advanced solid tumor such as melanoma, head and neck, liver or kidney cancer. The source material was CD4+ or CD8+ T cells sorted from blood, sampled in a trial of the OX40 agonist ivuxolimab. CDR3 sequence: CASSSGVQETQYF. CDR3 nucleotide sequence: TGTGCCAGCTCATCCGGGGTACAAGAGACCCAGTACTTC.